This entry concerns a single TCR beta chain. Its specificity is not known. Exclusion of a patient followed from autoimmune disease history or systemic immunosuppression. The data were produced by immunoSEQ multiplex PCR, yet TCRdb's version contains in-frame clones alone and is incomplete. The profile covers tens of thousands of clones, with 90% appearing a single time and 1.5% to 2% taken by the ten largest. The CDR3 is made up of 15 amino acids. Deletions cut 3 bases from V and 10 bases from J, with 19 bases between. The germline V gene has CDR1 SGHAT and CDR2 FQDESV (reference sequence). This sample is part of a study of OX40 agonist ivuxolimab in advanced cancers. Whole-study results and caveats: On average, CD8+ T cells had more expanded clones than CD4+. Clones of CD4+ and CD8+ blood T cells grew by week 6 at doses of 0.1 to 3.0 mg/kg.

The TCR comes from an adult with an advanced solid tumor such as melanoma, head and neck, liver or kidney cancer. The genes are TRBV11-1 and TRBJ2-1; the D is unclear. The sample was CD4+ or CD8+ T cells sorted from blood, taken in a trial of the OX40 agonist ivuxolimab. The CDR3 protein is CASSLGSRLAREQFF. The CDR3 DNA reads TGTGCCAGCAGCTTGGGCTCCCGGTTAGCTCGAGAGCAGTTCTTC.